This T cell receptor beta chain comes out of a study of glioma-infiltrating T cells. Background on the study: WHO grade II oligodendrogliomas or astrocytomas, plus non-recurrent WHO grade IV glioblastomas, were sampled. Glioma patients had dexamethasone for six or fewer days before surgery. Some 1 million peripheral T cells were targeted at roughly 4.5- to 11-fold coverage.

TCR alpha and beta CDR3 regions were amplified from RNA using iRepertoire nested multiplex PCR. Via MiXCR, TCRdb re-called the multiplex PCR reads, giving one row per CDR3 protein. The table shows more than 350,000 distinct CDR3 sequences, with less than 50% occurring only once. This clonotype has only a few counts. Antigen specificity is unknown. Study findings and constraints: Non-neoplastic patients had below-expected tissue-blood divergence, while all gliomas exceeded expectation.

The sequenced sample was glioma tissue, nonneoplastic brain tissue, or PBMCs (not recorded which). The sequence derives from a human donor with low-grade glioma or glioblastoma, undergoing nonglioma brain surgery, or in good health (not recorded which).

This CDR3 reads CASSLFSVQETQYF. The CDR3 DNA sequence: TGTGCCAGCAGCTTATTCAGCGTACAAGAGACCCAGTACTTC. The J gene is TRBJ2-5, the V gene TRBV7-2, with D unclear. The V and J ends lost 2 bases and 2 bases respectively, with 9 bases between them. Germline assignment: CDR1 SGHTA and CDR2 FQGNSA. This CDR3 contains 14 residues.